The sequence of this T cell receptor (beta chain) was determined in a study of cytomegalovirus exposure and HLA in healthy donors. Both 60 Vbeta primers and 13 Jbeta primers went into the PCR. Here immunoSEQ multiplex PCR was the method, and the copy in TCRdb shows in-frame clones only, minus some. This table holds about 190,000 clones, 80% to 90% found once. In germline, CDR1 is MNHEY, CDR2 SMNVEV (reference sequence). The CDR3 is made up of 14 amino acids. Trimming removed 6 bases from V and 1 base from J, with 12 bases in between. Source material: PBMCs. The chain joins TRBV27 to TRBJ1-1, with D possibly matching TRBD1 (5 bases). The origin of this receptor is a male donor in good health and CMV-seronegative. CDR3 bases: TGTGCCAGCAGGAAGGGGATGGGGAACACTGAAGCTTTCTTT. Translation gives CASRKGMGNTEAFF.